This T cell receptor beta chain emerged from a study of cytotoxic CD8 clonotypes in ibrutinib-treated CLL. Profiling relied on immunoSEQ multiplex PCR, and the TCRdb table lists in-frame clones only, not all of them. Of some 350,000 clones in the sample, around 66% were seen once. The trim removed 5 bases at V and 2 bases at J, leaving 4 bases unmatched. Germline CDR1 and CDR2: ENHRY and SYGVKD. This CDR3 spans 14 amino acids. The specimen was PBMCs, collected after 36 months of ibrutinib treatment. The rearrangement joins TRBV10-3 to TRBJ2-7, with 9 bases fitting TRBD1. This sequence was found in a human donor with chronic lymphocytic leukemia. CDR3 nucleotide sequence: TGTGCCATCAGTCCGGGACAGGGACCCTACGAGCAGTACTTC. Its protein product is CAISPGQGPYEQYF.